The rows below give T cell receptor beta chains drawn from one sample of a study of OX40 agonist ivuxolimab in advanced cancers. Clones were read by immunoSEQ multiplex PCR, and TCRdb kept only the in-frame ones, dropping some. The table shows about 66,000 clones, with approximately 83% occurring only once. The sample consisted of CD4+ or CD8+ T cells sorted from blood, taken in a trial of the OX40 agonist ivuxolimab. The receptors were sampled from an adult with an advanced solid tumor such as melanoma, head and neck, liver or kidney cancer. CDR3s include the opening cysteine and the closing phenylalanine or tryptophan. A D gene is named only where the DNA matches it firmly.

V gene,J gene,D gene,CDR3 protein,CDR3 DNA
TRBV27,TRBJ2-1,TRBD1,CASRIRSTGAAYNEQFF,TGTGCCAGCCGAATACGGTCTACAGGGGCGGCGTACAATGAGCAGTTCTTC
TRBV6-5,TRBJ1-4,TRBD1,CASSTDRGNEKLFF,TGTGCCAGCAGCACGGACAGGGGGAATGAAAAACTGTTTTTT
TRBV15,TRBJ2-5,TRBD2,CATSRPRGGDQTQYF,TGTGCCACCAGCAGGCCTCGGGGGGGGGACCAGACCCAGTACTTC
TRBV5-1,TRBJ2-2,-,CASSQQTTGELFF,TGCGCCAGCAGCCAACAGACCACCGGGGAGCTGTTTTTT
TRBV5-1,TRBJ1-4,-,CASSLSRGSEKLFF,TGCGCCAGCAGCTTGAGTAGAGGGTCTGAAAAACTGTTTTTT
TRBV6-5,TRBJ1-6,-,CASSYSGGAESPLHF,TGTGCCAGCAGTTACTCGGGGGGAGCTGAGTCACCCCTCCACTTT
TRBV19,TRBJ2-4,-,CASSTLAGIAKNIQYF,TGTGCCAGTAGTACCCTAGCTGGGATAGCCAAAAACATTCAGTACTTC
TRBV25-1,TRBJ2-7,TRBD1,CASSDSGTETPYEQYF,TGTGCCAGCAGTGACTCGGGGACAGAGACCCCCTACGAGCAGTACTTC
TRBV2,TRBJ1-1,-,CASSETGKNTEAFF,TGTGCCAGCAGTGAAACAGGGAAGAACACTGAAGCTTTCTTT
TRBV25-1,TRBJ1-3,-,CASSLGISGNTIYF,TGTGCCAGCAGTCTAGGGATCTCTGGAAACACCATATATTTT